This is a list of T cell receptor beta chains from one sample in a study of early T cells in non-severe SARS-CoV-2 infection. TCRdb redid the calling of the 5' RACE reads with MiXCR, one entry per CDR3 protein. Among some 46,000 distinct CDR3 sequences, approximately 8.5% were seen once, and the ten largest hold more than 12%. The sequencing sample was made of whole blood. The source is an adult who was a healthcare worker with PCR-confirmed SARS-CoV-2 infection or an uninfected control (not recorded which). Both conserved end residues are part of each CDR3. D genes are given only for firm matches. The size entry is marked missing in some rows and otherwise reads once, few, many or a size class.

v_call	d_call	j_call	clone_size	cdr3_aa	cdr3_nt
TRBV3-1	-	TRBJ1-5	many	CASSQGGYSNQPQHF	TGTGCCAGCAGCCAAGGGGGATATAGCAATCAGCCCCAGCATTTT
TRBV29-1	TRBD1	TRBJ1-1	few	CSVRQGGQRSTEAFF	TGCAGCGTTCGACAGGGGGGACAGCGGAGCACTGAAGCTTTCTTT
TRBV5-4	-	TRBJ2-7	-	CASSNGDRYEQYF	TGTGCCAGCAGCAACGGGGACCGCTACGAGCAGTACTTC
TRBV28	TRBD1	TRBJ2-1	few	CASSPLIRDRGNNEQFF	TGTGCCAGCAGCCCCCTAATCCGGGACAGGGGAAACAATGAGCAGTTCTTC
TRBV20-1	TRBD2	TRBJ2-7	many	CSAGLAGGYGEEQYF	TGCAGTGCTGGACTAGCGGGAGGTTATGGGGAAGAGCAGTACTTC
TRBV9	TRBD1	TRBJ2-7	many	CASSEGQAYSYEQYF	TGTGCCAGCAGCGAAGGACAGGCTTACTCCTACGAGCAGTACTTC
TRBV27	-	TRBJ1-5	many	CASSLKRDSNQPQHF	TGTGCCAGCAGTTTAAAGAGGGATAGCAATCAGCCCCAGCATTTT
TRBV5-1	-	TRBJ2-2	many	CASSLPADTGELFF	TGCGCCAGCAGCCTTCCCGCTGACACCGGGGAGCTGTTTTTT
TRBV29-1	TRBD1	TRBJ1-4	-	CSGEQGEGKLFF	TGCAGCGGGGAACAGGGGGAGGGAAAACTGTTTTTT
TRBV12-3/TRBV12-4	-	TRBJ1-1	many	CASSFQGGTTEAFF	TGTGCCAGCAGTTTCCAGGGAGGGACCACTGAAGCTTTCTTT
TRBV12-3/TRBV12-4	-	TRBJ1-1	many	CASSWGGRTEAFF	TGTGCCAGCAGTTGGGGGGGTAGGACTGAAGCTTTCTTT
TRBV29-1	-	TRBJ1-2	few	CSVDGVQGDNYGYTF	TGCAGCGTTGATGGCGTACAGGGAGATAACTATGGCTACACCTTC
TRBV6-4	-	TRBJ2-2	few	CASSDADTGELFF	TGTGCCAGCAGTGACGCGGACACCGGGGAGCTGTTTTTT
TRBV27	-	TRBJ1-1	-	CASQQNTEAFF	TGTGCCAGCCAACAGAACACTGAAGCTTTCTTT
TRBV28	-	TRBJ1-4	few	CASSSPHNEKLFF	TGTGCCAGCAGTTCGCCCCATAATGAAAAACTGTTTTTT
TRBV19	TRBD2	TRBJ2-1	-	CASSTRLASEQFF	TGTGCCAGTAGTACCCGACTAGCATCTGAGCAGTTCTTC
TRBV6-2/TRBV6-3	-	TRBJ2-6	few	CASRSRAGANVLTF	TGTGCCAGCAGAAGTAGGGCTGGGGCCAACGTCCTGACTTTC
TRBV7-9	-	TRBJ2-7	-	CASSLASGSEQYF	TGTGCCAGCAGCTTAGCGTCGGGGAGCGAGCAGTACTTC
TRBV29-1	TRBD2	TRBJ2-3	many	CSVNGLAGADTQYF	TGCAGCGTCAATGGACTAGCGGGGGCAGATACGCAGTATTTT
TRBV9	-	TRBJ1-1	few	CASSVVAGGTTEAFF	TGTGCCAGCAGCGTAGTTGCTGGGGGAACGACTGAAGCTTTCTTT
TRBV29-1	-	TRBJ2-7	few	CSATDEGYEQYF	TGTAGCGCCACTGACGAGGGGTACGAGCAGTACTTC
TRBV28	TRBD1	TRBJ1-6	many	CASSIPQGTGSPLHF	TGTGCCAGCAGCATACCACAGGGGACGGGTTCACCCCTCCACTTT
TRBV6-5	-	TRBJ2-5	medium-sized	CASSQQGKTQYF	TGTGCCAGCAGTCAGCAGGGGAAGACCCAGTACTTC
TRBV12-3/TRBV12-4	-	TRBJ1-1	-	CASSPPGRNTEAFF	TGTGCCAGCAGTCCCCCTGGACGTAACACTGAAGCTTTCTTT
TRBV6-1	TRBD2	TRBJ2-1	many	CASSFRSGSSYNEQFF	TGTGCCAGCAGTTTCCGTAGCGGGAGCTCCTACAATGAGCAGTTCTTC
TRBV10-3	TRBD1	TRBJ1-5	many	CAISESSSGQGGQPQHF	TGTGCCATCAGTGAGTCTTCGAGTGGACAGGGAGGTCAGCCCCAGCATTTT
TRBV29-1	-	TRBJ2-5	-	CSASSGETQYF	TGCAGCGCCTCGAGCGGTGAGACCCAGTACTTC
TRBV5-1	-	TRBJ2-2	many	CASSLGPGTPNTGELFF	TGCGCCAGCAGCTTGGGACCCGGGACACCTAACACCGGGGAGCTGTTTTTT
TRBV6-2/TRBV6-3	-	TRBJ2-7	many	CASSYGQGFPEQYF	TGTGCCAGCAGTTACGGCCAGGGGTTCCCCGAGCAGTACTTC